This T cell receptor beta chain is drawn from a study of OX40 agonist ivuxolimab in advanced cancers. Some background on the complete study: Ivuxolimab, which targeted the costimulatory receptor OX40 (CD134), was an agonistic, fully human IgG2 monoclonal antibody. The paper reports the monotherapy dose-escalation portion (N of about 51 patients) of the phase I ivuxolimab trial. The dose-escalation cohort was about 83% male with a mean age of around 62 years, ranging from 23 to 79. Of the roughly 51 patients in dose escalation, about 20 had hepatocellular carcinoma, around 15 had melanoma, 9 had renal cell carcinoma and 9 had head and neck cancer. Patients were allowed to have had prior anti-PD-1, anti-PD-L1 or anti-CTLA-4 therapy, and roughly 40% of the dose-escalation patients had previously received checkpoint inhibitors. Peripheral TCRbeta sequencing was intended to test whether TCR sequence diversity was altered and clonal T-cell expansion was caused by ivuxolimab. Intravenous ivuxolimab was administered to patients every 2 weeks at six dose levels: 0.01, 0.1, 0.3, 1.5, 3 and 10 mg/kg. Partial responses occurred in three dose-escalation patients: two with cutaneous melanoma and one with hepatocellular carcinoma.

Taken from the germline V gene, the CDR1 and CDR2 loops are ENHRY and SYGVKD. The CDR3 numbers 16 residues from cysteine through phenylalanine. The kept DNA is CDR3 alone, 48 bases in frame from the first base. V is shortened by 2 bases, J by 2 bases, and the region joining them spans 16 bases. For sequencing of the TCRbeta CDR3 region, genomic DNA was extracted from the sorted cells. The immunoSEQ Assay was used to sequence the TCRbeta CDR3 regions. TCRdb carries this immuneACCESS record with in-frame sequences only. Its versions omit some clonotypes, under half of them owing to an unresolved V gene in the studies checked, with the rest unexplained. The table for this sample lists roughly 20,000 clones; about 76% of them were counted only once. The top ten clones comprise roughly 24% of the sample. Broad study findings and their caveats: In the 0.1-3.0 mg/kg groups, partial responders had among the lowest normalized peripheral clonal expansion, particularly in CD8+ T cells. At doses of 0.1 to 3.0 mg/kg, clonal expansion of both CD4+ and CD8+ blood T cells was observed from baseline to week 6. Low levels of normalized T-cell clonal expansion were also seen in some nonresponding patients. Antigen specificity was not determined for the clonally expanded peripheral T cells. After ivuxolimab, more expanded clones were found on average in CD8+ T cells than in CD4+ T cells.

Worth noting for this clone: Its antigen is unknown. No clone much larger than this one lies a single base away; base qualities are absent.

Patients with autoimmune disease history or receiving systemic immunosuppression were excluded from the trial. In every dose cohort, peripheral blood was drawn for TCR sequencing at baseline, cycle 4 day 1, and cycle 7 day 1. The samples were taken from a phase I, first-in-human, multicenter, open-label dose-escalation trial of ivuxolimab. Adults with locally advanced or metastatic melanoma, renal cell, hepatocellular, or head and neck squamous cell carcinoma were enrolled in the trial. Before TCR sequencing, CD4+ and CD8+ T cells were separately sorted from peripheral blood. This sequence originates from an adult with an advanced solid tumor such as melanoma, head and neck, liver or kidney cancer. This specimen consisted of CD4+ or CD8+ T cells sorted from blood, obtained in a trial of the OX40 agonist ivuxolimab. The rearrangement joined TRBV10-3 to TRBJ2-7; the D element might be TRBD1 or TRBD2, as each aligns at 5 bases. Here the CDR3 is given as CAISERPGTGPYEQYF. DNA sequence: TGTGCCATCAGTGAGCGGCCCGGGACGGGACCCTACGAGCAGTACTTC.